Listed here is a single T cell receptor beta chain. Its antigen target is currently unknown. No much larger clonotype is one base removed from it; base qualities were not supplied. Using the deep immunoSEQ assay, multiplex PCR amplified TCR CDR3 regions from genomic DNA. Genomic DNA extracted from each cell subset was distributed evenly over all wells of several immunoSEQ 96-well plates, and each plate served as one replicate. Each replicate PCR for sorted subsets received roughly 0.2 ug genomic DNA, equal to tens of thousands of T cell genomes. The purified libraries were quantified using a Qubit 3.0 fluorometer, sized with a Bioanalyzer 2100, and then quantified again using the KAPA Library Quantification kit. Every immunoSEQ 96-well plate was sequenced on a separate single-read 150-cycle Illumina NextSeq 550 flow cell. On the study's bioinformatics: Because the immunoSEQ output held only junctional sequences and lacked quality scores, the filtering could not match the filtering applied to full-length reads. Sequences were annotated with PyIR, a Python wrapper for IgBLAST v1.9, and V/J genes and CDR3 were assigned using IMGT germline references. Reads were removed for weak V/J assignments (E-value above 1e-6), missing CDR3, stop codons, out-of-frame junctions, or ambiguous translated residues. V3J clonotypes were defined as sequences sharing the same inferred V gene, J gene, and CDR3 amino acid sequence. Percentage overlap between repertoires was computed as shared unique clonotypes divided by the size of the smaller repertoire. Repertoire richness was assessed with RTK rarefaction, the Chao1 estimator, and Recon v2.1 estimates of unobserved clonotypes. Generation probabilities were computed with OLGA for all TCRbeta clonotypes obtained by the gDNA method from several donors. TCRdb took over this immuneACCESS table, retaining in-frame rearrangements with V and J assigned. Such tables are incomplete; in checked studies, under half of the missing clones stem from an unresolved V gene, and the remainder is unexplained. The D gene and trimming were derived from the DNA, and the V and J assignments and clone size from that table. For this sample the table gives millions of clones, of which roughly 95% were detected only once. Together, the top ten hold 0.1% to 0.15% of the sample.

This entry comes from a study of shared clonotypes between healthy human individuals (dated by TCRdb to between 2020 and 2021). Looking at the study overall: A couple of women and three men aged 18 to 49 years were included in the cohort. For each donor, CD4 naive and CD4 memory were each given three plates, CD8 naive was given two plates, and CD8 memory was given one plate. Blood TCR repertoires of roughly five healthy adults were deeply sequenced to estimate repertoire size and the extent of clonotype sharing between individuals. Different laboratories and diverse techniques were used to prepare libraries and sequence TCR repertoires, to increase sequencing depth and limit assay-specific biases. Leukapheresis yielded between about 0.9 and 8.9 billion PBMCs per donor.

Overall study results and their limits: Based on pairwise subsampling, the degree of clonotype sharing among donors was expected to be affected by sequencing depth. Rarefaction of sorted-subset datasets indicated incomplete sequencing despite the large sequencing depth. Sampling was limited to blood, and TCR repertoires in tissue likely differ from TCR repertoires in blood. Higher generation probabilities were observed for clonotypes shared by all four sorted-subset donors than for non-shared clonotypes. The genetic and exposure-history diversity represented was limited by the small number of donors. Larger estimated clonotype richness was generally found for naive subsets than for memory subsets. When several donors were compared, the shared fraction of clonotypes was 5% to 6.5% for naive CD4, approximately 3.3% for naive CD8, roughly 2.5% for memory CD4, and under 0.5% for memory CD8.

From a lookup of the germline V gene (reference sequence), CDR1 and CDR2 are WNHNN and SYGVQD. The cysteine opens and the phenylalanine closes a CDR3 of 13 amino acids. The DNA shown is the 39-base CDR3, in frame from base 1. The V end loses 6 bases and the J end loses 4 bases, and a stretch of 12 bases separates them. The donors were healthy, HIV-negative adults who had no recently reported acute infections or vaccinations. Every donor was a Caucasian adult living in Nashville, Tennessee, USA. Magnetic negative selection was used to enrich CD4+ T cells, after which naive cells were positively selected on CD45RA and the negative fraction became the memory subset. After blood collection by leukapheresis, PBMCs were isolated using Ficoll-Histopaque density gradient centrifugation and then cryopreserved in the vapor phase of liquid nitrogen. Purity and quantity of every magnetically sorted T cell population were checked by analytical flow cytometry. Genomic DNA was isolated from every sorted fraction and measured by UV absorbance on a Nanodrop 2000c.

The chain is encoded by TRBV10-1 joined to TRBJ1-2; no D segment can be confidently identified. The receptor was derived from a man younger than 35 in good health. The sample comprised naive CD4+ T cells sorted from blood. The cell subset or site label for this specimen denotes: CD45RA+ positively selected. The DNA sequence is TGCGCCAGCAGCGGAGGACGGGGCTATGGCTACACCTTC. Its product reads: CASSGGRGYGYTF.